The T cell receptor (beta chain) under discussion was sequenced for a study of cytomegalovirus exposure and HLA in healthy donors. Overall study context: In terms of ancestry, the Caucasian-associated cluster contained about four fifths of the approximately 400 genotyped donors. Study-level results: Association of approximately 18,000 TCR beta sequences with HLA alleles was found at 0.05 false discovery rate in a later analysis.

On this clone: Antigen specificity is unknown.

The PCR made use of 60 Vbeta and 13 Jbeta primers. The protocol was immunoSEQ multiplex PCR, while the TCRdb copy is restricted to in-frame clones and leaves out a portion. This table holds 95,000 to 150,000 clones, approximately 83% found once. This TCR derives from a woman aged 40 to 50 in good health and CMV-seropositive. The specimen was PBMCs.

The CDR3 nucleotides are TGTGCCAGCAGCGACGGGACTCCGGGGGGCACAGATACGCAGTATTTT. It codes for CASSDGTPGGTDTQYF. The gene calls are TRBV9 and TRBJ2-3, with a possible D match to TRBD2 (6 bases). Trimming removed 3 bases at V and 1 base at J, with 15 bases between. Germline CDR1 is SGDLS and CDR2 is YYNGEE. The length of the CDR3 is 16 residues.